This TCR beta chain was retrieved from a study of blood T cell repertoires in COVID-19. Study in general: Sites across the United States, Italy and Spain contributed samples from acute and convalescent COVID-19.

After removal of 2 bases from V and 5 bases from J, the junction contained 8 bases not matched to a gene. This CDR3 region has 15 residues. CDR1 is LNHDA, CDR2 SQIVND, per germline (reference sequence). Under the authors' procedure: Cell counts per sample came from amplifying reference gene primers. Assay used: immunoSEQ multiplex PCR; TCRdb lists only in-frame clones, some missing. Clonal size and the V and J genes are those of that table, whereas D and trimming came from the DNA. Of 150,000 to 200,000 clones in the sample, under 80% were seen once. This clone appeared many times. This rearrangement joins TRBV19 to TRBJ2-5, with 7 bases identical to TRBD2. The material sequenced was peripheral blood. This receptor was obtained from a man aged 70 or older with acute or convalescent COVID-19. CDR3 DNA sequence: TGTGCCAGTAGTATATCTCCGGGGGGAGGGGAGACCCAGTACTTC. The encoded protein is CASSISPGGGETQYF.